The rows below give T cell receptor beta chains drawn from one sample of a study of shared clonotypes between healthy human individuals. Libraries were prepared by immunoSEQ multiplex PCR; TCRdb keeps only in-frame clonotypes and omits some of them. The sample includes about 2 million clones, approximately 94% of them seen just once. The sample comprised naive CD8+ T cells sorted from blood. The origin of the receptors is a man aged 18 to 29 in good health. CDR3s include the opening cysteine and the closing phenylalanine or tryptophan. Fields, in order: J gene, clone size, V gene, D gene, CDR3 DNA, CDR3 protein. The D gene is left open where the match is weak. Expanded clones get a size class; other rows say once, few or many, or leave the size out.

j_gene: TRBJ2-1
abundance: .
v_gene: TRBV11-2
d_gene: .
CDR3nt: TGTGCCAGCAGCTTAGATCACCTGAGCTCCTACAATGAGCAGTTCTTC
CDR3aa: CASSLDHLSSYNEQFF

j_gene: TRBJ2-7
abundance: .
v_gene: TRBV4-1
d_gene: .
CDR3nt: TGCGCCAGCAGCCGTCAACAGGGTGACGAGCAGTACTTC
CDR3aa: CASSRQQGDEQYF

j_gene: TRBJ2-5
abundance: once
v_gene: TRBV9
d_gene: .
CDR3nt: TGTGCCAGCAGCGGAAGTGGCGGGGCAGAGACCCAGTACTTC
CDR3aa: CASSGSGGAETQYF

j_gene: TRBJ1-1
abundance: .
v_gene: TRBV29-1
d_gene: .
CDR3nt: TGCAGCGACCGGGGGGGGCGAGGCGAAGCTTTCTTT
CDR3aa: CSDRGGRGEAFF

j_gene: TRBJ1-6
abundance: few
v_gene: TRBV5-4
d_gene: .
CDR3nt: TGTGCCAGCAGTTTGGGGGGCGCGTCTAATTCACCCCTCCACTTT
CDR3aa: CASSLGGASNSPLHF

j_gene: TRBJ2-7
abundance: .
v_gene: TRBV25-1
d_gene: .
CDR3nt: TGTGCCAGCAGTGGGGGGGCGGTATCCTACGAGCAGTACTTC
CDR3aa: CASSGGAVSYEQYF

j_gene: TRBJ2-7
abundance: .
v_gene: TRBV11-2
d_gene: .
CDR3nt: TGTGCCAGCAGCGATTGGGACGGATCCTACGAGCAGTACTTC
CDR3aa: CASSDWDGSYEQYF

j_gene: TRBJ2-3
abundance: .
v_gene: TRBV11-2
d_gene: TRBD2
CDR3nt: TGTGCCAGCAGCATCGGGACTAGCGGGGTCACAGATACGCAGTATTTT
CDR3aa: CASSIGTSGVTDTQYF

j_gene: TRBJ2-7
abundance: .
v_gene: TRBV29-1
d_gene: .
CDR3nt: TGCAGCGTTCAGGGGCCCTACGAGCAGTACTTC
CDR3aa: CSVQGPYEQYF

j_gene: TRBJ1-1
abundance: .
v_gene: TRBV19
d_gene: .
CDR3nt: TGTGCCAGCTATGACAGGTTGTCGTTAAGCACTGAAGCTTTCTTT
CDR3aa: CASYDRLSLSTEAFF

j_gene: TRBJ1-4
abundance: .
v_gene: TRBV7-9
d_gene: .
CDR3nt: TGTGCCAGCAGCACCGGTCAGGGTTCCGGAAAACTGTTTTTT
CDR3aa: CASSTGQGSGKLFF

j_gene: TRBJ1-2
abundance: .
v_gene: TRBV7-9
d_gene: .
CDR3nt: TGTGCCAGCAGCTTACTATCGGGGCCCCCTAACTATGGCTACACCTTC
CDR3aa: CASSLLSGPPNYGYTF

j_gene: TRBJ2-1
abundance: .
v_gene: TRBV7-2
d_gene: TRBD2
CDR3nt: TGTGCCAGCAGCTTAGTCGGACTAGCGGGGTACTACAATGAGCAGTTCTTC
CDR3aa: CASSLVGLAGYYNEQFF

j_gene: TRBJ2-7
abundance: .
v_gene: TRBV21-1
d_gene: .
CDR3nt: TGTGCCAGCAGCAAAGACAGGGGGTACGAGCAGTACTTC
CDR3aa: CASSKDRGYEQYF

j_gene: TRBJ1-2
abundance: .
v_gene: TRBV5-6
d_gene: .
CDR3nt: TGTGCCAGCAGGGGCCCGGGCGGCGATTTCTATGGCTACACCTTC
CDR3aa: CASRGPGGDFYGYTF

j_gene: TRBJ1-2
abundance: .
v_gene: TRBV2
d_gene: TRBD1
CDR3nt: TGTGCCAGCAGTGAAACCGGACAGGGTGAATATGGCTACACCTTC
CDR3aa: CASSETGQGEYGYTF

j_gene: TRBJ2-1
abundance: .
v_gene: TRBV5-4
d_gene: TRBD1
CDR3nt: TGTGCCAGCAGCTTGGCCCCGACAGGGGTTGAGCAGTTCTTC
CDR3aa: CASSLAPTGVEQFF

j_gene: TRBJ2-7
abundance: .
v_gene: TRBV11-2
d_gene: .
CDR3nt: TGTGCCAGCAGCTTAGGTGGACTATACGAGCAGTACTTC
CDR3aa: CASSLGGLYEQYF

j_gene: TRBJ2-7
abundance: .
v_gene: TRBV5-3
d_gene: TRBD1
CDR3nt: TGTGCCAGAAGCTTGGCCGCTCGGACAGGGATCTACGAGCAGTACTTC
CDR3aa: CARSLAARTGIYEQYF

j_gene: TRBJ1-2
abundance: .
v_gene: TRBV7-6
d_gene: .
CDR3nt: TGTGCCAGCAGCTTAGGCGCAGGGGCCTTTAGCGGCTACACCTTC
CDR3aa: CASSLGAGAFSGYTF

j_gene: TRBJ1-1
abundance: .
v_gene: TRBV7-2
d_gene: TRBD1
CDR3nt: TGTGCCAGCAGCCCAGGGGGCACTGAAGCTTTCTTT
CDR3aa: CASSPGGTEAFF

j_gene: TRBJ2-3
abundance: .
v_gene: TRBV29-1
d_gene: .
CDR3nt: TGCAGCGTTGAAGATGGAAGCGAAACAAGGTTTAGCACAGATACGCAGTATTTT
CDR3aa: CSVEDGSETRFSTDTQYF

j_gene: TRBJ2-7
abundance: .
v_gene: TRBV2
d_gene: .
CDR3nt: TGTGCCAGCAGTGCTTGGGACGGATACTCCTACGAGCAGTACTTC
CDR3aa: CASSAWDGYSYEQYF

j_gene: TRBJ2-7
abundance: once
v_gene: TRBV4-3
d_gene: .
CDR3nt: TGCGCCAGCAGCCCCGCTTTGGGGTCCTACGAGCAGTACTTC
CDR3aa: CASSPALGSYEQYF

j_gene: TRBJ2-2
abundance: .
v_gene: TRBV27
d_gene: .
CDR3nt: TGTGCCAGCAGTCCTAGCGGACAGCCGTCCGGGGAGCTGTTTTTT
CDR3aa: CASSPSGQPSGELFF

j_gene: TRBJ1-3
abundance: .
v_gene: TRBV10-1
d_gene: .
CDR3nt: TGCGCCAGCAGTGACCTCCCGGCGGAAGCTGGAAACACCATATATTTT
CDR3aa: CASSDLPAEAGNTIYF

j_gene: TRBJ2-5
abundance: once
v_gene: TRBV5-1
d_gene: .
CDR3nt: TGCGCCAGCAGCTTGGTTGGGGTCCTCCAAGAGACCCAGTACTTC
CDR3aa: CASSLVGVLQETQYF

j_gene: TRBJ1-2
abundance: .
v_gene: TRBV27
d_gene: TRBD1
CDR3nt: TGTGCCAGCAGTTGGACAGGGTCGGGGGGCTACACCTTC
CDR3aa: CASSWTGSGGYTF

j_gene: TRBJ2-2
abundance: once
v_gene: TRBV7-2
d_gene: .
CDR3nt: TGTGCCAGCAGCTCGACAGGCTATGCCGCCCTATCGAACACCGGGGAGCTGTTTTTT
CDR3aa: CASSSTGYAALSNTGELFF

j_gene: TRBJ2-7
abundance: .
v_gene: TRBV4-1
d_gene: .
CDR3nt: TGCGCCAGCAGCCAAGATTTCCCACAGGGCTACTACGAGCAGTACTTC
CDR3aa: CASSQDFPQGYYEQYF

j_gene: TRBJ2-7
abundance: .
v_gene: TRBV27
d_gene: .
CDR3nt: TGTGCCAGCAGTCCTAACCTCTACGAGCAGTACTTC
CDR3aa: CASSPNLYEQYF

j_gene: TRBJ1-3
abundance: .
v_gene: TRBV9
d_gene: .
CDR3nt: TGTGCCAGCAGCGTAGCGGAGGGTCCCTTCTCTGGAAACACCATATATTTT
CDR3aa: CASSVAEGPFSGNTIYF

j_gene: TRBJ2-7
abundance: .
v_gene: TRBV6-1
d_gene: .
CDR3nt: TGTGCCAGCATCGCGGAGGGTGGGTTGTACGAGCAGTACTTC
CDR3aa: CASIAEGGLYEQYF

j_gene: TRBJ2-7
abundance: .
v_gene: TRBV11-2
d_gene: TRBD2
CDR3nt: TGTGCCAGCAGCGGGGGGACTAGCGGGAGCTTGGTATACGAGCAGTACTTC
CDR3aa: CASSGGTSGSLVYEQYF

j_gene: TRBJ1-2
abundance: few
v_gene: TRBV27
d_gene: TRBD1
CDR3nt: TGTGCCAGCAGTTTCGGGACAGGCTATGGCTACACCTTC
CDR3aa: CASSFGTGYGYTF

j_gene: TRBJ2-7
abundance: .
v_gene: TRBV5-4
d_gene: .
CDR3nt: TGTGCCAGCAGCCTCCCGGAAGGAATCGAGCAGTACTTC
CDR3aa: CASSLPEGIEQYF

j_gene: TRBJ2-1
abundance: .
v_gene: TRBV5-1
d_gene: .
CDR3nt: TGCGCCAGCAGCTTGAGGATCGGAAATGAGCAGTTCTTC
CDR3aa: CASSLRIGNEQFF

j_gene: TRBJ2-2
abundance: once
v_gene: TRBV10-2
d_gene: .
CDR3nt: TGCGCCAGCAGTGTGGAACTAGCCTTGAACACCGGGGAGCTGTTTTTT
CDR3aa: CASSVELALNTGELFF

j_gene: TRBJ2-1
abundance: .
v_gene: TRBV10-2
d_gene: .
CDR3nt: TGCGCCAGCACGGGACTCCCGGGAAGTGAGCAGTTCTTC
CDR3aa: CASTGLPGSEQFF

j_gene: TRBJ2-7
abundance: .
v_gene: TRBV30
d_gene: TRBD1
CDR3nt: TGTGCCTACTTGGACAGGGCCTCCTACGAGCAGTACTTC
CDR3aa: CAYLDRASYEQYF

j_gene: TRBJ2-3
abundance: .
v_gene: TRBV28
d_gene: TRBD1
CDR3nt: TGTGCCAGCAGTTTACCCACCCGGACAGGGGCTAGCACAGATACGCAGTATTTT
CDR3aa: CASSLPTRTGASTDTQYF

j_gene: TRBJ1-5
abundance: once
v_gene: TRBV6-1
d_gene: .
CDR3nt: TGTGCCAGCGACAAATGGGGGGGTGAACAGCCCCAGCATTTT
CDR3aa: CASDKWGGEQPQHF

j_gene: TRBJ2-1
abundance: .
v_gene: TRBV11-2
d_gene: .
CDR3nt: TGTGCCAGCAGCTGGGACAATTACAATGAGCAGTTCTTC
CDR3aa: CASSWDNYNEQFF

j_gene: TRBJ2-3
abundance: .
v_gene: TRBV7-2
d_gene: .
CDR3nt: TGTGCCAGCAGCTTACGGTCCACCCCGCCAGATACGCAGTATTTT
CDR3aa: CASSLRSTPPDTQYF

j_gene: TRBJ2-5
abundance: .
v_gene: TRBV14
d_gene: TRBD2
CDR3nt: TGTGCCAGCAGCCACGCGCCGGGACTAGCGGGAGAGGAGACCCAGTACTTC
CDR3aa: CASSHAPGLAGEETQYF

j_gene: TRBJ2-7
abundance: .
v_gene: TRBV4-1
d_gene: .
CDR3nt: TGCGCCAGCAGCCAAGATAGGTGGACCGAGCAGTACTTC
CDR3aa: CASSQDRWTEQYF

j_gene: TRBJ2-3
abundance: .
v_gene: TRBV6-5
d_gene: TRBD2
CDR3nt: TGTGCCAGCAGAACAGAGCGGGAGTTAGATACGCAGTATTTT
CDR3aa: CASRTERELDTQYF

j_gene: TRBJ2-7
abundance: .
v_gene: TRBV7-9
d_gene: TRBD2
CDR3nt: TGTGCCAGCAGCTTAAGGTCGGGGGGAGACCTCTCCGAGCAGTACTTC
CDR3aa: CASSLRSGGDLSEQYF

j_gene: TRBJ2-1
abundance: .
v_gene: TRBV7-9
d_gene: TRBD1
CDR3nt: TGTGCCAGCAGCTGGGACAGCTCCTACAATGAGCAGTTCTTC
CDR3aa: CASSWDSSYNEQFF

j_gene: TRBJ1-5
abundance: .
v_gene: TRBV30
d_gene: .
CDR3nt: TGTGCCTGCGGCCCTAGCAATCAGCCCCAGCATTTT
CDR3aa: CACGPSNQPQHF

j_gene: TRBJ2-3
abundance: .
v_gene: TRBV4-1
d_gene: TRBD2
CDR3nt: TGCGCCAGCAGCCAAGTAAGCCTGACTAGCTCCATCACAGATACGCAGTATTTT
CDR3aa: CASSQVSLTSSITDTQYF

j_gene: TRBJ1-2
abundance: .
v_gene: TRBV19
d_gene: .
CDR3nt: TGTGCCAGTAGTATTACAGGGAACTATGGCTACACCTTC
CDR3aa: CASSITGNYGYTF

j_gene: TRBJ1-5
abundance: .
v_gene: TRBV9
d_gene: TRBD1
CDR3nt: TGTGCCAGCAGCGTATCGACCGGGACAGAGCAGCATTTT
CDR3aa: CASSVSTGTEQHF

j_gene: TRBJ1-1
abundance: .
v_gene: TRBV25-1
d_gene: .
CDR3nt: TGTGCCAGCAGCCCGGGAGAGGGTTCTGAAGCTTTCTTT
CDR3aa: CASSPGEGSEAFF

j_gene: TRBJ2-3
abundance: .
v_gene: TRBV5-4
d_gene: .
CDR3nt: TGTGCCAGCAGCTATCAGGGAGAACCAGATACGCAGTATTTT
CDR3aa: CASSYQGEPDTQYF